Below, 9 T cell receptor beta chains from the same sample are listed, as sequenced in a study of cytomegalovirus exposure and HLA in healthy donors. The PCR had 60 Vbeta and 13 Jbeta primers. Profiling relied on immunoSEQ multiplex PCR, and the TCRdb table lists in-frame clones only, not all of them. The table includes over 55,000 clones, 80% detected once. Material: PBMCs. The receptors derive from a woman in her 30s in good health and CMV-seronegative.

The V call is TRBV10-3, the J call TRBJ1-2; TRBD1 agrees at 8 bases. Trimming took 4 bases from V and 6 from J; bases not matched to a gene: 1. Germline CDR1 ENHRY, CDR2 SYGVKD. CDR3 size: 12 residues. The CDR3, as DNA: TGTGCCATCAGTGCGACAGGGGATGGCTACACCTTC. Translated, it gives CAISATGDGYTF.

The V call is TRBV18, the J call TRBJ2-7; TRBD1 agrees at 8 bases. Germline V CDR1 and CDR2: KGHSH, LQKENI. Trimming removed 6 bases from V and 2 bases from J; junction bases left unmatched: 6. CDR3 length: 14 residues. The CDR3 region is CASSPGQGAYEQYF. CDR3 DNA sequence: TGTGCCAGCTCTCCCGGACAGGGCGCCTACGAGCAGTACTTC.

The V gene is TRBV29-1, the J gene TRBJ2-7, with 8 bases fitting TRBD1. The CDR3 runs to 15 residues. Germline lookup yields CDR1 SQVTM and CDR2 ANQGSEA. The trim removed 1 base at V and 2 bases at J, leaving 7 bases unmatched. The CDR3 reads CSVEGSGGSTYEQYF. The CDR3 nucleotides are TGCAGCGTTGAAGGTTCAGGGGGCTCCACCTACGAGCAGTACTTC.

The rearrangement joins TRBV6-1 to TRBJ2-4, with 11 bases fitting TRBD1. Germline CDR1 and CDR2: MNHNS and SASEGT. The V segment lost 4 bases and the J segment 6 bases; nucleotides outside the gene matches: 8. CDR3 length equals 16 residues. The CDR3 is CASSGRTGGLGNIQYF. CDR3 DNA: TGTGCCAGCAGTGGCAGGACAGGGGGCTTGGGAAACATTCAGTACTTC.

The chain couples TRBV10-3 to TRBJ2-7; D possibly corresponds to TRBD1 (6 bases). From germline, CDR1 is ENHRY and CDR2 SYGVKD. V lost 6 bases and J lost 2, with 11 bases in between. This CDR3 has 13 amino acids. The CDR3 coding sequence is TGTGCCATCAGAGGACAGACCGCCTACGAGCAGTACTTC. Protein sequence: CAIRGQTAYEQYF.

This clone has only one observation. Relative to the germline gene, one junction end is altered; a read error may explain this. The CDR3 coding sequence is TGTGCTAGCAGCTTAGACAGGGGGACTGAGCAGTTCTTC. It codes for CASSLDRGTEQFF. The rearrangement joins TRBV7-7 to TRBJ2-1; 9 nucleotides align to TRBD1. Germline CDR1 is SSHAT and CDR2 is FNYEAQ (reference sequence). The CDR3 contains 13 residues.

V gene TRBV10-3 combines with J gene TRBJ2-3, with 11 bases lining up with TRBD1. With 6 bases clipped from V and 3 bases from J, the junction kept 5 bases outside the gene matches. The CDR3 has 15 residues. Looked up from germline, CDR1 is ENHRY and CDR2 is SYGVKD. The CDR3 reads CAIREGTGGTDTQYF. As DNA, the CDR3 is TGTGCCATCAGGGAGGGGACAGGGGGAACAGATACGCAGTATTTT.

This chain links TRBV11-2 with TRBJ2-5, with TRBD2 identical over 7 bases. This CDR3 comprises 13 residues. The germline V gene encodes CDR1 SGHAT and CDR2 FQNNGV. Germline trimming cut 4 bases from V and 5 bases from J; bases unmatched to any gene: 4. This chain's CDR3 is CASSSAGWETQYF. The CDR3 bases are TGTGCCAGCAGCTCAGCGGGATGGGAGACCCAGTACTTC.

The V gene is TRBV28, the J gene TRBJ2-7, with 8 positions matching TRBD1. Germline-derived CDR1 and CDR2 are MDHEN and SYDVKM. CDR3 length: 13 amino acids. Unmatched junction bases numbered 9, after V lost 7 bases and J lost 7 bases. The CDR3 spells CASTTPRGREQYF. The CDR3, as DNA: TGTGCCAGCACCACGCCCAGGGGGCGGGAGCAGTACTTC.